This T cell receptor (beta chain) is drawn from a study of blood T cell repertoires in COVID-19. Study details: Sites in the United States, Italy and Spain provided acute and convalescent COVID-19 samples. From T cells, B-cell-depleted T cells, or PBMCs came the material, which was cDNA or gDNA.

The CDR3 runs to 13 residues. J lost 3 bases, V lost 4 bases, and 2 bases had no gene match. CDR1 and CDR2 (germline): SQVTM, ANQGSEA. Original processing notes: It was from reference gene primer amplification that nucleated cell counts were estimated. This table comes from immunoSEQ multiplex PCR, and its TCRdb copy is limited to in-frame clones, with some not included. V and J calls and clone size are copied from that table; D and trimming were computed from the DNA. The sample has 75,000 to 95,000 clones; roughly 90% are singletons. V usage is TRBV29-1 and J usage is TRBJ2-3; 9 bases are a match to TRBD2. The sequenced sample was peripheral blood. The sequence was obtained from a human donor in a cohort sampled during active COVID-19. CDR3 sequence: CSVVSGSTDTQYF. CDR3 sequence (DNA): TGCAGCGTTGTTAGCGGGAGTACAGATACGCAGTATTTT.